This TCR beta chain appears in the sequencing data of a study of blood T cell dynamics during melanoma immunotherapy. Study as a whole: Standard first-line treatment here was pembrolizumab or nivolumab plus ipilimumab in metastatic melanoma. Overall study findings and caveats: Disease-control patients' PBMC repertoires became either more clonal or more diverse at W3.

Stated time point: week 3, after first cycle of checkpoint inhibitor. Response was assessed by RECIST 1.1 at 12 weeks, except two rapid progressors. No patient had earlier systemic cancer treatment, concurrent immunosuppressants, or another active cancer. V was pared by 6 bases and J by 2 bases, with 10 bases between. The germline V gene encodes CDR1 MNHEY and CDR2 SVGAGI. The CDR3 totals 13 residues. Using immunoSEQ multiplex PCR, the repertoire was profiled, and TCRdb retains in-frame clones only, with some absent. The sample lists some 15,000 clones, 90% to 95% occurring once. For this clone: Its antigen remains unknown.

The chain links TRBV6-5 to TRBJ1-1; D call uncertain. The receptor's source is a human donor with melanoma. Sequencing was performed on blood, taken from a patient treated with checkpoint blockade. The CDR3 is CASRPQINTEAFF. CDR3 nucleotide sequence: TGTGCCAGCAGACCCCAGATCAACACTGAAGCTTTCTTT.